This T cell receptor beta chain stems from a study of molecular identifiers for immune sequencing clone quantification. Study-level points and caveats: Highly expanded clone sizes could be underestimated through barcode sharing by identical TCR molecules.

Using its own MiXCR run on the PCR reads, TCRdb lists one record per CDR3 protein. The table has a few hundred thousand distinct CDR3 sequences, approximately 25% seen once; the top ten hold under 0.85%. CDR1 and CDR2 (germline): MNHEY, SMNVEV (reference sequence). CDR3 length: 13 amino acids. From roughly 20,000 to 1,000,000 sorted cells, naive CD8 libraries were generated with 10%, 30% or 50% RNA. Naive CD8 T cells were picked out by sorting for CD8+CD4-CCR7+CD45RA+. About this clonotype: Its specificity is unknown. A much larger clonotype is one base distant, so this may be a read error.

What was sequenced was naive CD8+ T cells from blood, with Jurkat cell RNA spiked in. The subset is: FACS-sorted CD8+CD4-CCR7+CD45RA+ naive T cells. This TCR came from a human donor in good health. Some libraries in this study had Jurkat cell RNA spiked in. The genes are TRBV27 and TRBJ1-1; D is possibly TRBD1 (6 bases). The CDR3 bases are TGTGCCAGCAGTTTACTGGGGGCACGGAAAGCTCTCTTT. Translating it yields CASSLLGARKALF.